The 2 T cell receptor beta chains below were found in one sample sequenced in a study of cytomegalovirus exposure and HLA in healthy donors. 13 Jbeta primers and 60 Vbeta primers were used for the PCR. Only in-frame clones appear in the TCRdb table, and some are missing; sequencing was by immunoSEQ multiplex PCR. The sample lists around 170,000 clones, roughly 75% occurring once. Specimen: PBMCs. The receptors stem from a woman between 25 and 40 years old in good health and CMV-seronegative.

The rearrangement joins TRBV30 to TRBJ1-4, with D possibly being TRBD1 (6 bases). Trimming left V 5 bases short and J 2 bases short, with 15 bases between. The CDR3 length is 15 residues. The germline V gene encodes CDR1 GTSNPN and CDR2 SVGIG (reference sequence). The CDR3 reads CAWATQGITNEKLFF. CDR3 in DNA: TGTGCCTGGGCTACACAGGGCATCACTAATGAAAAACTGTTTTTT.

For this clone: The identical CDR3 is also encoded by other nucleotide sequences in the sample. The V call is TRBV29-1, the J call TRBJ1-1, with D unresolved. Germline CDR1 is SQVTM and CDR2 is ANQGSEA. This CDR3 has 13 amino acids. The ends were cut back, 1 base at V and 0 bases at J, with 6 bases in the middle. The CDR3 loop is CSVEGRLNTEAFF. CDR3 DNA: TGCAGCGTTGAAGGCAGATTGAACACTGAAGCTTTCTTT.